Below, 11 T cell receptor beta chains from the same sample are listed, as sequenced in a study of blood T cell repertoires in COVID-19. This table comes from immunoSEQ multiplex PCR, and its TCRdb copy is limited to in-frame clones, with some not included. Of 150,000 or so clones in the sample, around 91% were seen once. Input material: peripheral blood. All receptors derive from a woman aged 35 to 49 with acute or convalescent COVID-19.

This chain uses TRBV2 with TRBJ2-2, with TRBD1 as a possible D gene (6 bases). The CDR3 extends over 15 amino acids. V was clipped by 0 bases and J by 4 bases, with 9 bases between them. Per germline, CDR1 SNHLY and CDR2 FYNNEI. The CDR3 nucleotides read TGTGCCAGCAGTGAAGCGCCAGGGGCCACCGGGGAGCTGTTTTTT. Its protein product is CASSEAPGATGELFF.

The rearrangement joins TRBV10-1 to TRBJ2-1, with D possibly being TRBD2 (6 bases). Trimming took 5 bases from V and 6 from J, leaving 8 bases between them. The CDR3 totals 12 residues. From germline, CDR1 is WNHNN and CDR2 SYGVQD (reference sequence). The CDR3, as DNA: TGCGCCAGCAGTCGGGGGTCCAATGAGCAGTTCTTC. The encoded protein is CASSRGSNEQFF.

This CDR3 reads CASSISGFGQSSGNTIYF. CDR3 sequence (DNA): TGTGCCAGTAGTATCAGCGGGTTCGGACAAAGCTCTGGAAACACCATATATTTT. The genes are TRBV19 and TRBJ1-3, with D possibly TRBD1 on 5 matching bases. Trimming shortened V by 3 bases and J by 0 bases, and 18 bases separated the two germline ends. The CDR3 extends over 18 amino acids. The germline gives CDR1 LNHDA, CDR2 SQIVND (reference sequence). Variable domain in full (rest from reference TRBV19 and TRBJ1-3): DGGITQSPKYLFRKEGQNVTLSCEQNLNHDAMYWYRQDPGQGLRLIYYSQIVNDFQKGDIAEGYSVSREKKESFPLTVTSAQKNPTAFYLCASSISGFGQSSGNTIYFGEGSWLTVV.

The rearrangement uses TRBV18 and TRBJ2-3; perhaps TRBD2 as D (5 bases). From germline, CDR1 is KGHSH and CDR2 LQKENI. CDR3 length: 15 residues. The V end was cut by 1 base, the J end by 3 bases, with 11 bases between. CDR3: CASSPRSRGTDTQYF. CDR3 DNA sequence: TGTGCCAGCTCACCACGGTCCCGAGGGACAGATACGCAGTATTTT.

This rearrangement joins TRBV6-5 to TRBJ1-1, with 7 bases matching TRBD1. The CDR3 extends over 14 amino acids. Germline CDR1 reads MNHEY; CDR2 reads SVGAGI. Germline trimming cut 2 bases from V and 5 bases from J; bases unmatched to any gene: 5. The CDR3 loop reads CASSYRQGKTEAFF. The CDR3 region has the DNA TGTGCCAGCAGTTACCGACAGGGTAAGACTGAAGCTTTCTTT.

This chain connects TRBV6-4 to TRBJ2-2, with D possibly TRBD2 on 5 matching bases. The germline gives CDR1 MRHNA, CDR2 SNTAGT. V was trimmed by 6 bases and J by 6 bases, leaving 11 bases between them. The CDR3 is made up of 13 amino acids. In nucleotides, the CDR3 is TGTGCCAGCAGCTCGACGGGGTCCGGGGAGCTGTTTTTT. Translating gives CASSSTGSGELFF.

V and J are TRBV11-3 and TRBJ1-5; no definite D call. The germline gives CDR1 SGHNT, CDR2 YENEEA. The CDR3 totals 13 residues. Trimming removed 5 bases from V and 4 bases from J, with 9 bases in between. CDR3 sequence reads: CASSPDGNQPQHF. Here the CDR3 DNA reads TGTGCCAGCAGCCCCGACGGGAATCAGCCCCAGCATTTT. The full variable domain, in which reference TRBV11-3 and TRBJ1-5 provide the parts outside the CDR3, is EAGVVQSPRYKIIEKKQPVAFWCNPISGHNTLYWYLQNLGQGPELLIRYENEEAVDDSQLPKDRFSAERLKGVDSTLKIQPAELGDSAVYLCASSPDGNQPQHFGDGTRLSIL.

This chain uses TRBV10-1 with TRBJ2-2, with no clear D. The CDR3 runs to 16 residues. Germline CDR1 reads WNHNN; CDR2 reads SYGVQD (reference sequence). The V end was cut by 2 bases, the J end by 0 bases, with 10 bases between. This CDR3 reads CASSEARRTNTGELFF. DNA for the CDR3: TGCGCCAGCAGTGAGGCCCGGCGGACGAACACCGGGGAGCTGTTTTTT.

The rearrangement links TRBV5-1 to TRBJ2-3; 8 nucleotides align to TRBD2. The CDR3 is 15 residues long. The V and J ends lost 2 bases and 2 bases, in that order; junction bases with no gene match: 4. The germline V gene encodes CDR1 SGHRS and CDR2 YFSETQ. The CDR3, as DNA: TGCGCCAGCAGCTTCGGCGGGGGGCTCACAGATACGCAGTATTTT. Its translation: CASSFGGGLTDTQYF.

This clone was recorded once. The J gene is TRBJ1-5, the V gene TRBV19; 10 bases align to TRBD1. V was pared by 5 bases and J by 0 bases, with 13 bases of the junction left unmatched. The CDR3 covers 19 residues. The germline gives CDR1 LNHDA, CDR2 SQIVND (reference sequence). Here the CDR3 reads CASSLRPGTGVYSNQPQHF. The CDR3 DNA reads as TGTGCCAGTAGTCTTAGGCCCGGGACAGGGGTCTATAGCAATCAGCCCCAGCATTTT. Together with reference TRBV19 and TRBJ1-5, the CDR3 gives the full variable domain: DGGITQSPKYLFRKEGQNVTLSCEQNLNHDAMYWYRQDPGQGLRLIYYSQIVNDFQKGDIAEGYSVSREKKESFPLTVTSAQKNPTAFYLCASSLRPGTGVYSNQPQHFGDGTRLSIL.

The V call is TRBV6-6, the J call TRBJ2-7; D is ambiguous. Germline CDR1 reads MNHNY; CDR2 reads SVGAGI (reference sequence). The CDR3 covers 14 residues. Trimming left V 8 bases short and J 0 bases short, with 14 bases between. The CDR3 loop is CASRPLAASYEQYF. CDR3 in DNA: TGTGCCAGCCGTCCCTTAGCTGCCTCCTACGAGCAGTACTTC.